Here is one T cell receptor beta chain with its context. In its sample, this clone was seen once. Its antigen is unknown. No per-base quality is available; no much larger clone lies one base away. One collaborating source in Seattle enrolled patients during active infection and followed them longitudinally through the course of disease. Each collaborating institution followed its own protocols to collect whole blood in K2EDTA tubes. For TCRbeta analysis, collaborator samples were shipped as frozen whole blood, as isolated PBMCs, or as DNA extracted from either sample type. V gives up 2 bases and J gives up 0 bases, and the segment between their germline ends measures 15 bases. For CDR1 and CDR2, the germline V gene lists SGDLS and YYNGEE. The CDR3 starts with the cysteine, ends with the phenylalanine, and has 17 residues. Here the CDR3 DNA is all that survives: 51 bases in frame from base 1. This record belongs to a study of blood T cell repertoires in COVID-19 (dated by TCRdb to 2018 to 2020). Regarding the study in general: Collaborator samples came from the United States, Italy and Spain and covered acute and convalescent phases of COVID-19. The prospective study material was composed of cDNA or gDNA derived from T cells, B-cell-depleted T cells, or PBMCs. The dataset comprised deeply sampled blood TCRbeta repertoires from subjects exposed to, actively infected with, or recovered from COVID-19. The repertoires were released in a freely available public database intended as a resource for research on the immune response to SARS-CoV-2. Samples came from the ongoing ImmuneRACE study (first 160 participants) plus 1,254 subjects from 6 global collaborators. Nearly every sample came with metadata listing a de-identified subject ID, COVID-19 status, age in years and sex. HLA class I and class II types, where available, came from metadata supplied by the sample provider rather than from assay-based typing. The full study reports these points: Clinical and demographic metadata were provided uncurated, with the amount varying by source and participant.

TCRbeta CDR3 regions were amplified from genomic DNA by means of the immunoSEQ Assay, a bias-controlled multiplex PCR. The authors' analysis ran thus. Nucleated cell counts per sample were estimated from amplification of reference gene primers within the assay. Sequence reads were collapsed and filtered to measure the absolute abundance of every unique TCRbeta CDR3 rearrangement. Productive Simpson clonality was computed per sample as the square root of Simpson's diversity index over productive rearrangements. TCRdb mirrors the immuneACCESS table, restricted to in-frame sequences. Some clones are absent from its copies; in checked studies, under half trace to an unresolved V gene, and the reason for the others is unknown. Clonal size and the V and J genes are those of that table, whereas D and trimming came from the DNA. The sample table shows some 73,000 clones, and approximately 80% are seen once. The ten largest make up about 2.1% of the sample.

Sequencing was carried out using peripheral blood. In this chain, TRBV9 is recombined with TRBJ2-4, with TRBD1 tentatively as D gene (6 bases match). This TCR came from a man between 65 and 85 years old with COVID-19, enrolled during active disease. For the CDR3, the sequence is CASSVGSGALAKNIQYF. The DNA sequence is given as TGTGCCAGCAGCGTGGGGTCAGGGGCTTTAGCCAAAAACATTCAGTACTTC.